The TCR beta chain described here comes from a study of CD8 T cells in Susac syndrome (dated by TCRdb to between 2019 and 2020). About the study as a whole: The study used repertoire sequencing to test whether antigen drove CD8+ T cell activation and differentiation in Susac syndrome. What the research found in general, with its limitations: The study acknowledged that relatively few individuals were included in the TCR sequencing and HLA analysis.

Trimming at the junction amounts to 4 bases on V and 8 bases on J, and the germline ends lie 21 bases apart. The CDR3 sequence holds 15 residues, the cysteine and phenylalanine included. Of all the DNA, just the CDR3 is kept, 45 bases in frame from base 1. CDR1 and CDR2, looked up from the germline V gene, are SGHDT and YYEEEE. This clonotype showed up just once. It has no known antigen specificity. No qualities accompany the bases; no much larger clone lies one base away. A single read is weak support. RNA was extracted using the RNeasy kit, and roughly 0.45 to 1 microgram was reverse transcribed with random hexamers. The immunoSEQ multiplex PCR assay, which covers 54 Vbeta and 13 Jbeta segments, was used to amplify TCR beta CDR3 regions. To correct PCR amplification bias, a synthetic template baseline was used for both primer optimization and computational correction. Per the authors' processing: Reads were annotated to V, D and J genes per IMGT and analyzed with immunoSEQ Analyzer, keeping only productive sequences. Clonality was calculated as one minus the Shannon entropy normalized by log2 of the number of productive unique sequences. Public and private clones were assessed among the 100 most prevalent clones of each patient and control. Clones were defined as Susac-specific if absent from the healthy and MS cohorts, from over a thousand published viral clones and from other ImmuneACCESS disease sequences. The public reads were run again by TCRdb, first through fastp at Q25 and then through MiXCR, and only productive beta chains were kept. Identical CDR3 proteins give one entry, which carries the most common genes and DNA. TCRdb, not the authors, supplied the V and J calls. For this sample there are 140,000 or so distinct CDR3 sequences; 94% appear just once. The ten largest clones take up 0.084% of the sample.

High-throughput TCR beta sequencing profiled peripheral blood CD8+ and CD4+ T cells from healthy donors, Susac syndrome patients and multiple sclerosis patients. Healthy donors were age- and sex-matched controls. Bulk CD8+ and CD4+ T cells were purified by magnetic negative isolation, whereas CD8+ TEMRA cells were enriched by FACS. Blood was collected in EDTA tubes and processed within 24 hours, with PBMCs isolated through density gradient centrifugation. PBMCs intended for TCR sequencing were frozen in liquid nitrogen and were later thawed in a 37 degrees C water bath. Purity of sorted or isolated CD4+, CD8+ and CD8+ TEMRA cells was at least 90%.

The sample was CD4+ T cells from PBMCs. The TCR was taken from a human donor in good health. The chain uses TRBV5-6 and TRBJ1-2; the D region possibly corresponds to TRBD1 (5 bases align). The nucleotide sequence is TGTGCCAGCAGCCAGGGACCGACGAGCCGGGGCGGCTACACCTTC. Translated, it reads CASSQGPTSRGGYTF.